This T cell receptor (beta chain) was observed in a study of blood T cell repertoires in COVID-19. Study details: Specimens from acute and convalescent COVID-19 originated in the United States, Italy and Spain. From T cells, B-cell-depleted T cells, or PBMCs came the material, which was cDNA or gDNA.

In the authors' workflow: Cell counts per sample came from amplifying reference gene primers. Profiling relied on immunoSEQ multiplex PCR, and the TCRdb table lists in-frame clones only, not all of them. Clone size and V and J calls were adopted from that table, with D and trimming inferred from the DNA. The repertoire holds tens of thousands of clones, with just over 85% as singletons. CDR1 and CDR2 from the germline V gene are LNHDA and SQIVND (reference sequence). The CDR3 contains 15 residues. Trimming removed 3 bases from V and 10 bases from J; junction bases left unmatched: 13. The receptor comes from a human donor in a cohort sampled during active COVID-19. The rearrangement links TRBV19 to TRBJ2-5; 8 bases line up with TRBD2. Sequencing was performed on peripheral blood. DNA for the CDR3: TGTGCCAGTAGTATGGGCAAGACCCCGGGAGGGATCCAGTACTTC. Amino acid sequence: CASSMGKTPGGIQYF.